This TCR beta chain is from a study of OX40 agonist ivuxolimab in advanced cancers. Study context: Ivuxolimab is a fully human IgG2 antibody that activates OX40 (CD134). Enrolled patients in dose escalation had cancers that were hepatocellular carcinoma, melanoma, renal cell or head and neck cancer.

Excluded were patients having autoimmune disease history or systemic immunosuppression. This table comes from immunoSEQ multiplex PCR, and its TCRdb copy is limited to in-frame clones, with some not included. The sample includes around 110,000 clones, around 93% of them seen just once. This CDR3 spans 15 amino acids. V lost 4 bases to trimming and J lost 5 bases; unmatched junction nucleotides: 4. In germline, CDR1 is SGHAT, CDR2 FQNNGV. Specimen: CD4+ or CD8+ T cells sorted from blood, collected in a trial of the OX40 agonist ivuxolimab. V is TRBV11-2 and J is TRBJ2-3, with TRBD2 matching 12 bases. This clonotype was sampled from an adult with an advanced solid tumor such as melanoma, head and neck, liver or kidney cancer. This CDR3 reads CASSSRGLAGDTQYF. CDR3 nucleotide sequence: TGTGCCAGCAGCTCCCGGGGACTAGCGGGAGATACGCAGTATTTT.